Following are 30 T cell receptor beta chains from one sample sequenced in a study of shared clonotypes between healthy human individuals. Positive CCR7 selection of CD45RO-negative cells yielded the naive CD8 cells, and terminally differentiated effector memory CD45RA+ cells were excluded. The method was immunoSEQ multiplex PCR; TCRdb's version includes in-frame clones alone and lacks a portion of them. The profile shows about 1.9 million clones, just under 95% of them singletons. Source material: naive CD8+ T cells from PBMCs. The receptors come from a man younger than 35 in good health. Some clones in this sample may be carry-over from other donors' samples.

This chain links TRBV19 with TRBJ2-5; 7 nucleotides align to TRBD2. After removal of 5 bases from V and 2 bases from J, the junction contained 8 bases not matched to a gene. Germline CDR1 reads LNHDA; CDR2 reads SQIVND (reference sequence). This CDR3 contains 15 residues. The CDR3 spells CASSSSPRGQETQYF. CDR3 nucleotide sequence: TGTGCCAGTAGTTCCTCGCCGCGGGGGCAAGAGACCCAGTACTTC.

The chain is built from TRBV28 and TRBJ2-7, with D perhaps matching TRBD1 or TRBD2 (5 bases each). Trimming pared 6 bases from V and 1 base from J, leaving 10 bases between. Germline loops: CDR1 MDHEN, CDR2 SYDVKM. CDR3 length equals 13 residues. CDR3: CASRGTDSYEQYF. The CDR3 DNA reads as TGTGCCAGCAGAGGGACGGATTCCTACGAGCAGTACTTC.

Concerning this clone itself: Distinct nucleotide sequences in the sample also encode this CDR3. The gene calls are TRBV7-9 and TRBJ1-5; 7 bases map to TRBD1. The CDR3 spans 14 residues. V trimming: 5 bases; J trimming: 5 bases; junction bases outside the gene matches: 6. Germline V gene lookup returns CDR1 SEHNR and CDR2 FQNEAQ (reference sequence). The CDR3 loop reads CASSLGGGDQPQHF. CDR3 nucleotide sequence: TGTGCCAGCAGCCTAGGAGGGGGCGATCAGCCCCAGCATTTT.

The chain couples TRBV7-2 to TRBJ1-4, with TRBD1 identical over 7 bases. CDR1 is SGHTA and CDR2 is FQGNSA in the germline V gene. Trimming cost V 5 bases and J 8 bases; bases outside gene matches: 14. The CDR3 is 16 residues long. The CDR3 nucleotides read TGTGCCAGCAGCCCGAACCGGGCCCCCAGGGGGGAAAAACTGTTTTTT. Translated: CASSPNRAPRGEKLFF. Filled out from reference TRBV7-2 and TRBJ1-4, the complete variable domain reads GAGVSQSPSNKVTEKGKDVELRCDPISGHTALYWYRQSLGQGLEFLIYFQGNSAPDKSGLPSDRFSAERTGGSVSTLTIQRTQQEDSAVYLCASSPNRAPRGEKLFFGSGTQLSVL.

This clone showed up just once. V usage is TRBV11-2 and J usage is TRBJ2-3; D gene ambiguous. Germline loops: CDR1 SGHAT, CDR2 FQNNGV. V lost 1 base to trimming and J lost 4 bases, with 15 bases between them. CDR3 length: 16 amino acids. CDR3 residues: CASSLGGSPPADTQYF. The CDR3 DNA reads as TGTGCCAGCAGCTTAGGAGGCTCCCCCCCGGCAGATACGCAGTATTTT. The full variable domain, with the rest looked up from reference TRBV11-2 and TRBJ2-3, is EAGVAQSPRYKIIEKRQSVAFWCNPISGHATLYWYQQILGQGPKLLIQFQNNGVVDDSQLPKDRFSAERLKGVDSTLKIQPAKLEDSAVYLCASSLGGSPPADTQYFGPGTRLTVL.

The V and J genes are TRBV19 and TRBJ2-1; D is ambiguous. There are 14 residues in the CDR3. The V end was cut by 6 bases, the J end by 0 bases, with 9 bases between. Germline lookup yields CDR1 LNHDA and CDR2 SQIVND (reference sequence). CDR3 region: CASRTVSSYNEQFF. DNA for the CDR3: TGTGCCAGTAGAACGGTTAGCTCCTACAATGAGCAGTTCTTC.

The CDR3, as DNA: TGCGCCAGCAGCCAAGATCAGGGGCTAGCGGGAGAGCAGTACTTC. This sequence encodes CASSQDQGLAGEQYF. The chain combines TRBV4-3 with TRBJ2-7; TRBD2 agrees at 9 bases. The CDR3 sequence is 15 residues long. In germline, CDR1 is LGHNA, CDR2 YSLEER. Losses at the gene ends were 0 bases for V and 7 bases for J; bases not matched to a gene: 7.

The chain is built from TRBV14 and TRBJ2-7; a possible D gene is TRBD2 (6 bases). Germline V gives CDR1 SGHDN, CDR2 FVKESK. CDR3 length: 14 residues. The V and J ends lost 1 base and 7 bases respectively, with 14 bases between them. CDR3 amino acids: CASSQVGLVGEQYF. CDR3 nucleotides: TGTGCCAGCAGCCAAGTGGGACTGGTGGGGGAGCAGTACTTC. The full variable domain, in which reference TRBV14 and TRBJ2-7 provide the parts outside the CDR3, is EAGVTQFPSHSVIEKGQTVTLRCDPISGHDNLYWYRRVMGKEIKFLLHFVKESKQDESGMPNNRFLAERTGGTYSTLKVQPAELEDSGVYFCASSQVGLVGEQYFGPGTRLTVT.

J is TRBJ2-7 and V is TRBV9; 7 nucleotides line up with TRBD1. Trimming took 4 bases from V and 1 from J; bases not matched to a gene: 17. Germline loops: CDR1 SGDLS, CDR2 YYNGEE. This CDR3 comprises 18 residues. This chain's CDR3 is CASSPRDSVMTISYEQYF. CDR3 in DNA: TGTGCCAGCAGCCCACGGGACAGCGTCATGACGATATCCTACGAGCAGTACTTC. The full variable domain, its missing parts supplied by reference TRBV9 and TRBJ2-7, is DSGVTQTPKHLITATGQRVTLRCSPRSGDLSVYWYQQSLDQGLQFLIQYYNGEERAKGNILERFSAQQFPDLHSELNLSSLELGDSALYFCASSPRDSVMTISYEQYFGPGTRLTVT.

The rearrangement joins TRBV27 to TRBJ1-2, with 10 bases that match TRBD1. The CDR3 extends over 14 amino acids. V was clipped by 5 bases and J by 4 bases; unmatched bases: 4. Germline values: CDR1 MNHEY, CDR2 SMNVEV (reference sequence). The chain's CDR3 is CASSARDRGYGYTF. The CDR3 DNA sequence: TGTGCCAGCAGTGCCAGGGACAGGGGCTATGGCTACACCTTC.

J is TRBJ1-2 and V is TRBV28, with D tentatively TRBD1 (5 bases). Looked up from germline, CDR1 is MDHEN and CDR2 is SYDVKM. The V end was cut by 6 bases, the J end by 0 bases, with 17 bases between. The CDR3 is made up of 16 amino acids. The CDR3 coding sequence is TGTGCCAGCAGCCCTACAGGAGATCTTCCTAACTATGGCTACACCTTC. It specifies CASSPTGDLPNYGYTF.

The chain recombines TRBV11-2 with TRBJ2-1; maybe TRBD2 (6 bases). CDR1 and CDR2 from the germline V gene are SGHAT and FQNNGV. This CDR3 is built from 15 residues. Trimming removed 7 bases at V and 1 base at J, with 14 bases between. The CDR3 DNA sequence: TGTGCCAGCACCCGATGGGGGGAATCCTACAATGAGCAGTTCTTC. It encodes CASTRWGESYNEQFF. The whole variable domain, filled in from reference TRBV11-2 and TRBJ2-1, reads EAGVAQSPRYKIIEKRQSVAFWCNPISGHATLYWYQQILGQGPKLLIQFQNNGVVDDSQLPKDRFSAERLKGVDSTLKIQPAKLEDSAVYLCASTRWGESYNEQFFGPGTRLTVL.

The chain has TRBV13 and TRBJ1-1; D uncertain. Trimming took off 5 bases at V and 4 bases at J, with 14 bases between the two ends. CDR3 size: 14 residues. Germline-derived CDR1 and CDR2 are PRHDT and FYEKMQ (reference sequence). CDR3 in DNA: TGTGCCAGCAGCCCAGGTCCAAGGGCCACTGAAGCTTTCTTT. Translation gives CASSPGPRATEAFF.

This rearrangement joins TRBV7-9 to TRBJ2-7; D is unresolved. Germline CDR1 and CDR2: SEHNR and FQNEAQ (reference sequence). V gave up 1 base and J gave up 2 bases, with 15 bases separating them. This CDR3 comprises 16 residues. CDR3 in amino acids: CASSLGGGFSTYEQYF. The CDR3 coding sequence is TGTGCCAGCAGCTTAGGTGGCGGCTTCAGCACCTACGAGCAGTACTTC.

This clone showed up just once. The chain has TRBV19 and TRBJ2-1, with D possibly being TRBD2 (6 bases). Trimming removed 4 bases from V and 6 bases from J, with 10 bases in between. The germline V gene has CDR1 LNHDA and CDR2 SQIVND (reference sequence). There are 13 residues in the CDR3. CDR3 loop: CASSTGLFNEQFF. CDR3 in DNA: TGTGCCAGTAGTACGGGACTGTTCAATGAGCAGTTCTTC.

The rearrangement uses TRBV9 and TRBJ2-1; 8 nucleotides line up with TRBD2. Germline assignment: CDR1 SGDLS and CDR2 YYNGEE. Trimming at V came to 1 base and at J to 6 bases, leaving 9 bases not matched to a gene. CDR3 length equals 16 residues. CDR3: CASSVTGSGSINEQFF. CDR3 nucleotides: TGTGCCAGCAGCGTAACCGGCAGCGGGAGTATCAATGAGCAGTTCTTC.

For this clone: Other DNA sequences from this sample encode an identical CDR3 as well. This chain connects TRBV6-1 to TRBJ2-7; D gene uncertain. The germline V and J ends were trimmed by 3 bases and 4 bases, with 7 bases remaining between them. CDR3 length: 12 amino acids. Germline loops: CDR1 MNHNS, CDR2 SASEGT. The CDR3 bases are TGTGCCAGCAGTGACATAGGGTACGAGCAGTACTTC. It encodes CASSDIGYEQYF.

This chain joins TRBV11-2 and TRBJ2-2; 7 bases fit TRBD1. The CDR3 contains 15 residues. The V segment lost 2 bases and the J segment 7 bases; nucleotides outside the gene matches: 7. Germline V gene sequence: CDR1 SGHAT, CDR2 FQNNGV. The CDR3 is CASSLKGAPGGELFF. In DNA, the CDR3 is TGTGCCAGCAGCTTAAAGGGGGCGCCTGGCGGGGAGCTGTTTTTT.

V usage is TRBV28 and J usage is TRBJ1-5; D remains ambiguous. The CDR3 is made up of 14 amino acids. With 3 bases removed from V and 6 bases from J, the gap between germline ends came to 12 bases. The germline gives CDR1 MDHEN, CDR2 SYDVKM. CDR3 sequence: CASSFRAQTQPQHF. The CDR3 region has the DNA TGTGCCAGCAGTTTCCGGGCCCAAACTCAGCCCCAGCATTTT.

The V gene is TRBV27, the J gene TRBJ2-3; D gene ambiguous. Trimming took 6 bases from V and 2 from J, leaving 9 bases between them. The germline V gene encodes CDR1 MNHEY and CDR2 SMNVEV (reference sequence). The CDR3 extends over 13 amino acids. The CDR3, as DNA: TGTGCCAGCAGCCAAACCTACACAGATACGCAGTATTTT. Its protein is CASSQTYTDTQYF.

The chain carries TRBV15 and TRBJ2-7; D is uncertain. Germline assignment: CDR1 LNHNV and CDR2 YYDKDF (reference sequence). V was trimmed by 1 base and J by 2 bases, leaving 15 bases between them. The CDR3 length is 16 residues. For the CDR3, the DNA is TGTGCCACCAGCAGAGCTATTCACCAACCTCCCTACGAGCAGTACTTC. It codes for CATSRAIHQPPYEQYF.

The V and J genes are TRBV19 and TRBJ2-2; the D is unclear. Germline CDR1 LNHDA, CDR2 SQIVND (reference sequence). Trimming left V 2 bases short and J 4 bases short, with 17 bases between. The CDR3 is 17 residues long. CDR3 protein: CASSITPARDGTGELFF. The CDR3 nucleotides are TGTGCCAGTAGTATAACCCCTGCAAGGGATGGCACCGGGGAGCTGTTTTTT.

This chain uses TRBV18 with TRBJ2-1; D is possibly TRBD1 or TRBD2 (5 bases each). This CDR3 region has 17 residues. The germline V gene has CDR1 KGHSH and CDR2 LQKENI. Trimming removed 2 bases at V and 0 bases at J, with 14 bases between. The CDR3 region has the DNA TGTGCCAGCTCACCAACGGGGCGGCTCAGCTCCTACAATGAGCAGTTCTTC. Its translation is CASSPTGRLSSYNEQFF.

The chain joins TRBV14 to TRBJ2-6; TRBD1 matches 7 bases. V shed 4 bases, J shed 0 bases, and the junction held 15 bases outside the gene matches. Germline assignment: CDR1 SGHDN and CDR2 FVKESK. The CDR3 spans 20 residues. The CDR3 DNA reads as TGTGCCAGCAGCCCCAATCACAGGGGAATCACCGCCTCTGGGGCCAACGTCCTGACTTTC. This gives the protein CASSPNHRGITASGANVLTF.

This clone was recorded only once. The J gene is TRBJ2-2, the V gene TRBV5-4; a possible D gene is TRBD1 (5 bases). Trimming pared 2 bases from V and 7 bases from J, leaving 9 bases between. Germline CDR1 is SGHNT and CDR2 is YYREEE (reference sequence). The CDR3 covers 13 residues. In DNA, the CDR3 is TGTGCCAGCAGCTTAGGGGTGGGCGGGGAGCTGTTTTTT. Translation: CASSLGVGGELFF.

Note on this clone: The sample carries other DNA sequences with the same CDR3. The chain uses TRBV28 and TRBJ2-7; D is unresolved. Germline V gene lookup returns CDR1 MDHEN and CDR2 SYDVKM. With 3 bases removed from V and 3 bases from J, the gap between germline ends came to 9 bases. The CDR3 loop spans 13 amino acids. CDR3 loop: CASSFLRSYEQYF. The CDR3 coding sequence is TGTGCCAGCAGTTTCCTTAGGAGCTACGAGCAGTACTTC.

The V call is TRBV28, the J call TRBJ2-3; D might be TRBD1 (6 bases). The CDR3 loop spans 16 amino acids. Deletions cut 3 bases from V and 8 bases from J, with 21 bases between. The germline gives CDR1 MDHEN, CDR2 SYDVKM. For the CDR3, the DNA is TGTGCCAGCAGTTTCCGGGCCAGGGGAAGGACGGGTACGCAGTATTTT. Translated: CASSFRARGRTGTQYF. The whole variable domain, filled in from reference TRBV28 and TRBJ2-3, reads DVKVTQSSRYLVKRTGEKVFLECVQDMDHENMFWYRQDPGLGLRLIYFSYDVKMKEKGDIPEGYSVSREKKERFSLILESASTNQTSMYLCASSFRARGRTGTQYFGPGTRLTVL.

V is TRBV19 and J is TRBJ2-2; D gene unclear. V was pared by 3 bases and J by 3 bases, with 11 bases between. Germline CDR1 and CDR2: LNHDA and SQIVND (reference sequence). The CDR3 has 15 residues. CDR3 residues: CASSIIPEYTGELFF. In nucleotides, the CDR3 is TGTGCCAGTAGTATTATCCCGGAGTACACCGGGGAGCTGTTTTTT.

The V and J genes are TRBV19 and TRBJ1-1; D uncertain. From germline, CDR1 is LNHDA and CDR2 SQIVND (reference sequence). CDR3 size: 13 residues. Trimming removed 7 bases at V and 0 bases at J, with 9 bases between. The CDR3, as DNA: TGTGCCAGTACCGCCACTGTGAACACTGAAGCTTTCTTT. This codes for CASTATVNTEAFF.

The rearrangement joins TRBV6-5 to TRBJ2-7; the D gene is possibly TRBD1 (5 bases). Germline lookup yields CDR1 MNHEY and CDR2 SVGAGI. The CDR3 is 14 residues long. The V end lost 4 bases, the J end lost 2 bases, and 12 bases lay between the germline ends. CDR3 amino acids: CASSSRNRPYEQYF. CDR3 bases: TGTGCCAGCAGTTCCAGGAACAGGCCCTACGAGCAGTACTTC.